This T cell receptor beta chain was captured in a study of blood T cell repertoires in COVID-19. This CDR3 is built from 15 residues. V lost 2 bases to trimming and J lost 1 base; unmatched junction nucleotides: 2. Looked up from germline, CDR1 is MNHEY and CDR2 is SVGEGT. Source study methods: The authors estimated nucleated cell counts from reference gene primer amplification. This table comes from immunoSEQ multiplex PCR, and its TCRdb copy is limited to in-frame clones, with some not included. V, J and clone size were drawn from that table, and D and trimming were deduced from the DNA. The table includes about 210,000 clones, around 82% detected once.

Specimen: peripheral blood. The clonotype was recovered from a woman in her thirties or forties with acute or convalescent COVID-19. The V and J genes are TRBV6-2 or TRBV6-3 and TRBJ1-2; 9 nucleotides agree with TRBD1. The CDR3 spells CASSYVDRGNYGYTF. CDR3 bases: TGTGCCAGCAGTTACGTGGACAGGGGTAACTATGGCTACACCTTC.